These 20 T cell receptor beta chains were sequenced from one sample in a study of shared clonotypes between healthy human individuals (dated by TCRdb to the early 2020s). For the CD8 naive samples, CD45RO-negative cells were positively selected for CCR7, yielding a CD45RA+CCR7+ population from which TemRA cells were excluded. The library was obtained by the immunoSEQ multiplex PCR assay. As stored in TCRdb, this immuneACCESS dataset retains in-frame rearrangements with V and J assigned. A fraction of the clones does not appear; measured against another copy, unresolved V genes explain less than half of the discrepancy, and the remainder lacks a known reason. The table for this sample lists millions of clones; about 95% of them were counted only once. The top ten clones comprise about 1.1% of the sample. The sample consisted of naive CD8+ T cells sorted from blood. Read against the paper, the sample's cell subset or site label means: CD45RA+CCR7+. These receptors were obtained from a young man in good health.

This chain links TRBV6-4 with TRBJ2-1, with TRBD2 identical over 11 bases. Unmatched junction bases numbered 3, after V lost 0 bases and J lost 8 bases. The CDR3 extends over 15 amino acids. Germline V gene sequence: CDR1 MRHNA, CDR2 SNTAGT. The CDR3 DNA reads as TGTGCCAGCAGTGACTCGATACTAGCGGGAGATGAGCAGTTCTTC. The encoded protein is CASSDSILAGDEQFF.

V is TRBV27 and J is TRBJ2-3; D unresolved. Germline V lookup: CDR1 MNHEY, CDR2 SMNVEV (reference sequence). Deletions cut 1 base from V and 0 bases from J, with 8 bases between. This CDR3 has 15 amino acids. In DNA, the CDR3 is TGTGCCAGCAGTTTATGGGCAGCTAGCACAGATACGCAGTATTTT. Its translation is CASSLWAASTDTQYF.

The sample holds one count of this clone. J is TRBJ2-2 and V is TRBV6-5, with TRBD1 matching over 7 bases. CDR1 and CDR2 from the germline V gene are MNHEY and SVGAGI. This CDR3 contains 16 residues. The ends lost 4 bases at V and 4 bases at J; junction bases unmatched: 9. The CDR3 loop reads CASSSTGERGTGELFF. In nucleotides, the CDR3 is TGTGCCAGCAGTTCTACAGGGGAAAGGGGCACCGGGGAGCTGTTTTTT.

Concerning this clone: A junction end diverges from the germline sequence, so it may reflect a read error. This chain links TRBV7-7 with TRBJ2-5; TRBD2 matches 11 bases. The CDR3 contains 17 residues. Germline V gene data show CDR1 as SSHAT and CDR2 as FNYEAQ (reference sequence). CDR3 loop: CASSLGGSGGAWETQYF. As DNA, the CDR3 is TGTGCTAGCAGCTTAGGCGGTAGCGGGGGGGCATGGGAGACCCAGTACTTC.

This clone was counted a single time. The chain uses TRBV19 and TRBJ1-2; TRBD1 aligns across 10 bases. Trimming took 5 bases from V and 4 from J; bases not matched to a gene: 10. The CDR3 runs 16 residues. Germline V gene data show CDR1 as LNHDA and CDR2 as SQIVND (reference sequence). The CDR3 region has the DNA TGTGCCAGTAGTGCCTACGGACAGGGGGACGTCTATGGCTACACCTTC. Translating gives CASSAYGQGDVYGYTF.

The V call is TRBV6-6, the J call TRBJ2-1; 9 nucleotides agree with TRBD1. V was pared by 2 bases and J by 8 bases, with 10 bases of the junction left unmatched. The CDR3 contains 16 residues. The V gene's germline CDR1 is MNHNY and CDR2 SVGAGI (reference sequence). The DNA for the CDR3 is TGTGCCAGCAGTTACCTTCGGGGACAGGGCGCCCATGAGCAGTTCTTC. This gives the protein CASSYLRGQGAHEQFF.

This sequence joins TRBV5-6 and TRBJ2-1; 8 bases are a match to TRBD1. Germline V gene lookup returns CDR1 SGHDT and CDR2 YYEEEE. The CDR3 is 15 residues long. V shed 0 bases, J shed 4 bases, and the junction held 3 bases outside the gene matches. The CDR3 nucleotides are TGTGCCAGCAGCTTGGAAGACAGGGGATACAATGAGCAGTTCTTC. Protein: CASSLEDRGYNEQFF.

CDR3 region: CASSSPLAGVISGELFF. Here the CDR3 DNA reads TGTGCCAGCAGCTCCCCACTAGCGGGAGTAATATCGGGGGAGCTGTTTTTT. This chain joins TRBV7-9 and TRBJ2-2; TRBD2 matches at 11 bases. Germline assignment: CDR1 SEHNR and CDR2 FQNEAQ (reference sequence). The V segment lost 4 bases and the J segment 8 bases; nucleotides outside the gene matches: 12. This CDR3 region has 17 residues.

The genes are TRBV5-4 and TRBJ1-6; no firm D call. The V end was cut by 1 base, the J end by 9 bases, with 5 bases between. The germline gives CDR1 SGHNT, CDR2 YYREEE (reference sequence). The CDR3 has 12 amino acids. CDR3 sequence reads: CASSLMGSPLHF. For the CDR3, the DNA is TGTGCCAGCAGCTTGATGGGTTCACCCCTCCACTTT.

The chain links TRBV4-1 to TRBJ2-5; 8 bases map to TRBD2. CDR1 and CDR2 (germline): MGHRA, YSYEKL. The V segment lost 0 bases and the J segment 5 bases; nucleotides outside the gene matches: 11. This CDR3 is 17 amino acids long. CDR3 sequence (DNA): TGCGCCAGCAGCCAAGAAGTGCAGAGCGGGGGAGGGGAGACCCAGTACTTC. This sequence encodes CASSQEVQSGGGETQYF.

The chain has TRBV25-1 and TRBJ2-3; D may match TRBD1 or TRBD2 (6 bases each). This CDR3 comprises 17 residues. Trimming removed 9 bases at V and 2 bases at J, with 24 bases between. From germline, CDR1 is MGHDK and CDR2 SYGVNS. CDR3 in amino acids: CASQSGGTPLPTDTQYF. The CDR3 DNA is TGTGCCAGTCAATCCGGCGGGACACCTCTTCCCACAGATACGCAGTATTTT. The full variable domain, completed using reference TRBV25-1 and TRBJ2-3, is EADIYQTPRYLVIGTGKKITLECSQTMGHDKMYWYQQDPGMELHLIHYSYGVNSTEKGDLSSESTVSRIRTEHFPLTLESARPSHTSQYLCASQSGGTPLPTDTQYFGPGTRLTVL.

The rearrangement uses TRBV7-2 and TRBJ2-3, with unresolved D. The germline V and J ends were trimmed by 3 bases and 3 bases, with 10 bases remaining between them. CDR1 is SGHTA, CDR2 FQGNSA, per germline. The CDR3 is made up of 14 amino acids. The CDR3 protein is CASSFVGITDTQYF. The CDR3 DNA follows: TGTGCCAGCAGCTTTGTAGGGATTACAGATACGCAGTATTTT.

The genes are TRBV9 and TRBJ1-2; D perhaps matches TRBD1 (5 bases). The length of the CDR3 is 18 residues. V lost 1 base, J lost 4 bases, and 23 bases lay in between. Per the germline V gene, CDR1 is SGDLS and CDR2 is YYNGEE. The DNA for the CDR3 is TGTGCCAGCAGCGTATTTGGAGGTAGGGGTCAGACGTCCTATGGCTACACCTTC. It yields the protein CASSVFGGRGQTSYGYTF.

The rearrangement uses TRBV5-1 and TRBJ2-7; possible D gene TRBD1, 5 bases. V lost 3 bases and J 3 bases, leaving 19 bases between the germline ends. From germline, CDR1 is SGHRS and CDR2 YFSETQ. This CDR3 has 16 residues. This CDR3 is CASSSLGPGQGYEQYF. CDR3 nucleotide sequence: TGCGCCAGCAGCTCGTTAGGGCCAGGGCAAGGCTACGAGCAGTACTTC.

The table lists this clone with a count of one. The chain uses TRBV27 and TRBJ2-7, with D tentatively TRBD2 (6 bases). The germline V gene has CDR1 MNHEY and CDR2 SMNVEV (reference sequence). The V and J ends lost 6 bases and 6 bases respectively, with 24 bases between them. CDR3 length: 16 amino acids. The CDR3 DNA reads as TGTGCCAGCAGCGCCGGGACTCCCCTCCTAACGGGCGAGCAGTACTTC. As protein: CASSAGTPLLTGEQYF.

The chain combines TRBV11-2 with TRBJ2-1, with a possible D match to TRBD2 (6 bases). Germline V gene lookup returns CDR1 SGHAT and CDR2 FQNNGV. V lost 3 bases and J lost 9, with 21 bases in between. CDR3 size: 16 residues. CDR3 coding DNA: TGTGCCAGCAGCTTTTCGGCGGCGGGACCTCCCGGTGAGCAGTTCTTC. Translation gives CASSFSAAGPPGEQFF.

The chain employs TRBV10-3 and TRBJ2-7, with D perhaps TRBD2 (6 bases). CDR1 and CDR2 from the germline V gene are ENHRY and SYGVKD. V lost 10 bases and J lost 1, with 11 bases in between. The CDR3 extends over 12 amino acids. The CDR3 DNA follows: TGTGCCACTGGAGGGAAGTCCTACGAGCAGTACTTC. Amino acid sequence: CATGGKSYEQYF.

DNA for the CDR3: TGTGCCAGCAGCTTACTAGCGGGAGGGTCGGGGAATGAGCAGTTCTTC. It codes for CASSLLAGGSGNEQFF. V usage is TRBV7-9 and J usage is TRBJ2-1; 12 nucleotides agree with TRBD2. Germline assignment: CDR1 SEHNR and CDR2 FQNEAQ (reference sequence). The CDR3 sequence is 16 residues long. Trimming removed 2 bases from V and 7 bases from J; junction bases left unmatched: 6.

This clone was recorded once. The sample has other DNA sequences that encode this CDR3 too. This chain links TRBV27 with TRBJ2-7; D unresolved. Germline CDR1 is MNHEY and CDR2 is SMNVEV (reference sequence). Deletions cut 1 base from V and 1 base from J, with 8 bases between. The CDR3 consists of 14 residues. The CDR3 region has the DNA TGTGCCAGCAGTTTATTGGGCGGATCCTACGAGCAGTACTTC. The encoded protein is CASSLLGGSYEQYF.

Written as DNA, the CDR3 is TGTGCCACCAGCAGAGATCGGGACAGAGGCAGATACGAGCAGTACTTC. Its protein is CATSRDRDRGRYEQYF. The rearrangement joins TRBV15 to TRBJ2-7, with 7 bases identical to TRBD1. The CDR3 contains 16 residues. CDR1 and CDR2 (germline): LNHNV, YYDKDF (reference sequence). Trimming at V came to 0 bases and at J to 4 bases, leaving 9 bases not matched to a gene.